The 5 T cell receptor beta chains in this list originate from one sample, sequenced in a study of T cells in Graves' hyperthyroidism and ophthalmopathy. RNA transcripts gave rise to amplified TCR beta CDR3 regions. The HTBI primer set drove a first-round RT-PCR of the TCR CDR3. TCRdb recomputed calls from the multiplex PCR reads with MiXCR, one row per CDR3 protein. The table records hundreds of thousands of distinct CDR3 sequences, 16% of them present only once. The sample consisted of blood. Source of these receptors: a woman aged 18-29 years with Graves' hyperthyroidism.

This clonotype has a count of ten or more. The CDR3 sequence: CSARSRTLAGDEQFF. CDR3 DNA: TGCAGTGCTCGAAGCCGGACGCTAGCGGGGGATGAGCAGTTCTTC. This chain joins TRBV20-1 and TRBJ2-1; 10 nucleotides agree with TRBD2. Per the germline V gene, CDR1 is DFQATT and CDR2 is SNEGSKA (reference sequence). CDR3 length equals 15 residues. V trimming: 5 bases; J trimming: 8 bases; junction bases outside the gene matches: 12.

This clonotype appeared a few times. The CDR3 region has the DNA TGCAGTGCTAGAGATCAGAAGAAAGGGAGCAATCAGCCCCAGCATTTT. Protein sequence: CSARDQKKGSNQPQHF. The chain couples TRBV20-1 to TRBJ1-5; no clear D. The CDR3 covers 16 residues. Germline CDR1 is DFQATT and CDR2 is SNEGSKA (reference sequence). V was clipped by 0 bases and J by 1 base, with 13 bases between them.

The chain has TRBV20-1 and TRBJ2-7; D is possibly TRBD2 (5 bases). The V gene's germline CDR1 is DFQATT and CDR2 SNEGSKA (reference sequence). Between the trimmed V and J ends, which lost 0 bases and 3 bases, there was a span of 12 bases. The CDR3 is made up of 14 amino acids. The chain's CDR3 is CSARDSVGIYEQYF. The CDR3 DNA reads TGCAGTGCTAGAGATTCAGTCGGGATCTACGAGCAGTACTTC.

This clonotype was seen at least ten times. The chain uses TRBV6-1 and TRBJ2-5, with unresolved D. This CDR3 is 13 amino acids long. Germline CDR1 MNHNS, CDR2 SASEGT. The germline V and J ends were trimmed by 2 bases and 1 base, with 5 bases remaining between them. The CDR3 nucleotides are TGTGCCAGCAGTGAAAGGTTCCAAGAGACCCAGTACTTC. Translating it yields CASSERFQETQYF.

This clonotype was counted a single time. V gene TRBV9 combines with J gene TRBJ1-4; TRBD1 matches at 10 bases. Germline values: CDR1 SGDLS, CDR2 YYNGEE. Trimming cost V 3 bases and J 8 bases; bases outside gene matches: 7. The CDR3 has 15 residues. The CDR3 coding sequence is TGTGCCAGCAGCGGCTCCGGGACAGGGGCGGAAAAACTGTTTTTT. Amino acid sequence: CASSGSGTGAEKLFF. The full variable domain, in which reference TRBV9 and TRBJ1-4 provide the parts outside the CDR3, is DSGVTQTPKHLITATGQRVTLRCSPRSGDLSVYWYQQSLDQGLQFLIQYYNGEERAKGNILERFSAQQFPDLHSELNLSSLELGDSALYFCASSGSGTGAEKLFFGSGTQLSVL.